These T cell receptor beta chains were read from a single sample in a study of molecular identifiers for immune sequencing clone quantification. TCRdb re-called the PCR reads through MiXCR, storing one row per CDR3 protein. The sample lists over 600,000 distinct CDR3 sequences, around 20% occurring once. The sample taken for sequencing was naive CD8+ T cells from blood, with Jurkat cell RNA spiked in. The source is a human donor in good health. Some libraries in this study had Jurkat cell RNA spiked in. CDR3s include the opening cysteine and the closing phenylalanine or tryptophan. The order of the fields is D gene, J gene, V gene, clone size, CDR3 DNA, CDR3 protein. The D gene is left open where the match is weak. Not all rows give a size; the values are once, few, many and, for expanded clones, a class.

d_gene: .
j_gene: TRBJ2-1
v_gene: TRBV5-3
abundance: .
CDR3nt: TGTGCCGGAAGCTGGGGGGGCGACTTCCACAATGAGCAGTTCTTC
CDR3aa: CAGSWGGDFHNEQFF

d_gene: TRBD2
j_gene: TRBJ2-1
v_gene: TRBV5-1
abundance: many
CDR3nt: TGCGCCAGCAGCTTGGTGTCAGCGGGAGCTGATGAGCAGTTCTTC
CDR3aa: CASSLVSAGADEQFF

d_gene: .
j_gene: TRBJ2-7
v_gene: TRBV6-2/TRBV6-3
abundance: few
CDR3nt: TGTGCCAGCAGTTACTCGAACGGGGCCTCCTACGAGCAGTACTTC
CDR3aa: CASSYSNGASYEQYF

d_gene: TRBD1
j_gene: TRBJ1-4
v_gene: TRBV19
abundance: .
CDR3nt: TGTGCCAGTAGTATTCGTCGAAAGACCGGGACAGTTTATAATGAAAAACTGTTTTTT
CDR3aa: CASSIRRKTGTVYNEKLFF

d_gene: TRBD1
j_gene: TRBJ1-4
v_gene: TRBV19
abundance: .
CDR3nt: TGTGCCAGTAGTACGATGGGACAGGCTGGTGAAAAACTGTTTTTT
CDR3aa: CASSTMGQAGEKLFF

d_gene: .
j_gene: TRBJ1-1
v_gene: TRBV20-1
abundance: .
CDR3nt: TGCAGTGCTAGAGGGGGTTCCGGACAGATGAACACTGAAGCTTTCTTT
CDR3aa: CSARGGSGQMNTEAFF

d_gene: .
j_gene: TRBJ2-7
v_gene: TRBV10-2
abundance: many
CDR3nt: TGCGCCAGCAGTGGTTGGGGCTCCTACGAGCAGTACTTC
CDR3aa: CASSGWGSYEQYF

d_gene: TRBD1
j_gene: TRBJ1-4
v_gene: TRBV7-9
abundance: many
CDR3nt: TGTGCCAGCAGCTTCCCCGCCGGGACAGCGAATGAAAAACTGTTTTTT
CDR3aa: CASSFPAGTANEKLFF

d_gene: TRBD2
j_gene: TRBJ2-2
v_gene: TRBV9
abundance: .
CDR3nt: TGTGCCAGCAGCGTAGACGGCGGGAGGGCCTTTTTGGGGGAGCTGTTTTTT
CDR3aa: CASSVDGGRAFLGELFF

d_gene: TRBD1
j_gene: TRBJ1-1
v_gene: TRBV11-2
abundance: many
CDR3nt: TGTGCCAGCAGCGAGACAGGGGGAAGGTCGGAAGCTTTCTTT
CDR3aa: CASSETGGRSEAFF

d_gene: .
j_gene: TRBJ2-7
v_gene: TRBV19
abundance: few
CDR3nt: TGTGCCAGTACCACCCCCGGAGGCGAGCAGTACTTC
CDR3aa: CASTTPGGEQYF

d_gene: .
j_gene: TRBJ2-1
v_gene: TRBV4-3
abundance: many
CDR3nt: TGCGCCAGCAGCCAAGACCGGTGGTTAGCGGAGGGAAACAATGAGCAGTTCTTC
CDR3aa: CASSQDRWLAEGNNEQFF

d_gene: .
j_gene: TRBJ1-1
v_gene: TRBV6-2/TRBV6-3
abundance: many
CDR3nt: TGTGCCAGCAACGACTCACCGAACACTGAAGCTTTCTTT
CDR3aa: CASNDSPNTEAFF

d_gene: TRBD2
j_gene: TRBJ2-7
v_gene: TRBV29-1
abundance: .
CDR3nt: TGCAGCGTGGCTAGCGGGGTATACGAGCAGTACTTC
CDR3aa: CSVASGVYEQYF

d_gene: TRBD1
j_gene: TRBJ2-5
v_gene: TRBV9
abundance: many
CDR3nt: TGTGCCAGCAGCCTCCACAGGGGATCGGAGACCCAGTACTTC
CDR3aa: CASSLHRGSETQYF

d_gene: .
j_gene: TRBJ1-4
v_gene: TRBV28
abundance: many
CDR3nt: TGTGCCAGCAGTTCTTCCTGGGGGGCAACTAATGAAAAACTGTTTTTT
CDR3aa: CASSSSWGATNEKLFF

d_gene: .
j_gene: TRBJ2-3
v_gene: TRBV20-1
abundance: many
CDR3nt: TGCAGTGCTAGAGATGGTGTGTTACGCACAGATACGCAGTATTTT
CDR3aa: CSARDGVLRTDTQYF

d_gene: TRBD2
j_gene: TRBJ2-5
v_gene: TRBV4-1
abundance: many
CDR3nt: TGCGCCAGCAGCCACCGGCTAGCGGGGACCCAAGAGACCCAGTACTTC
CDR3aa: CASSHRLAGTQETQYF

d_gene: .
j_gene: TRBJ1-1
v_gene: TRBV4-3
abundance: many
CDR3nt: TGCGCCAGCAGCCAAGATGGGGTTAACACTGAAGCTTTCTTT
CDR3aa: CASSQDGVNTEAFF

d_gene: TRBD2
j_gene: TRBJ2-1
v_gene: TRBV6-6
abundance: many
CDR3nt: TGTGCCAGCAGTTACTCTAGCGGGAGGCTCTACAATGAGCAGTTCTTC
CDR3aa: CASSYSSGRLYNEQFF

d_gene: .
j_gene: TRBJ2-3
v_gene: TRBV9
abundance: many
CDR3nt: TGTGCCAGCAGCTCCCAGGGGGGGGGCGCGGGAGATACGCAGTATTTT
CDR3aa: CASSSQGGGAGDTQYF

d_gene: .
j_gene: TRBJ1-2
v_gene: TRBV4-3
abundance: many
CDR3nt: TGCGCCAGCAGCCAAGATTCGAATTCGAACTATGGCTACACCTTC
CDR3aa: CASSQDSNSNYGYTF

d_gene: TRBD1
j_gene: TRBJ1-6
v_gene: TRBV6-2/TRBV6-3
abundance: many
CDR3nt: TGTGCCAGCAGTTCTGGGACAGGGAGCTCACCCCTCCACTTT
CDR3aa: CASSSGTGSSPLHF

d_gene: TRBD2
j_gene: TRBJ2-7
v_gene: TRBV13
abundance: many
CDR3nt: TGTGCCAGCAGCTCAGGCGGGGGCGGGAGGAACGAGCAGTACTTC
CDR3aa: CASSSGGGGRNEQYF

d_gene: .
j_gene: TRBJ1-1
v_gene: TRBV4-1
abundance: many
CDR3nt: TGCGCCAGCAGCCAACAAACTACAGATATGAACACTGAAGCTTTCTTT
CDR3aa: CASSQQTTDMNTEAFF

d_gene: .
j_gene: TRBJ2-5
v_gene: TRBV3-1
abundance: .
CDR3nt: TGTGCCAGCAGCCAAGATTGGGGGTTGGAGACCCAGTACTTC
CDR3aa: CASSQDWGLETQYF

d_gene: .
j_gene: TRBJ2-5
v_gene: TRBV28
abundance: many
CDR3nt: TGTGCCAGCAGTTCCCAGAGGGCCGGACGCGAACAAGAGACCCAGTACTTC
CDR3aa: CASSSQRAGREQETQYF

d_gene: TRBD1
j_gene: TRBJ2-7
v_gene: TRBV20-1
abundance: .
CDR3nt: TGCAGTGCAACGGACAGGGTCGATTTCTACGAGCAGTACTTC
CDR3aa: CSATDRVDFYEQYF

d_gene: TRBD1
j_gene: TRBJ2-1
v_gene: TRBV6-5
abundance: few
CDR3nt: TGTGCCAGCAGACAGAGACAGGGCTCCTACAATGAGCAGTTCTTC
CDR3aa: CASRQRQGSYNEQFF

d_gene: TRBD2
j_gene: TRBJ2-2
v_gene: TRBV12-3/TRBV12-4
abundance: .
CDR3nt: TGTGCCAGCAGTTTAGTGGGTGGGGGGACTAGCGGGATGGGGGAGCTGTTTTTT
CDR3aa: CASSLVGGGTSGMGELFF

d_gene: .
j_gene: TRBJ2-2
v_gene: TRBV5-6
abundance: few
CDR3nt: TGTGCCAGCAGCTTTGATGCGTTAGGGGAGCTGTTTTTT
CDR3aa: CASSFDALGELFF

d_gene: TRBD1
j_gene: TRBJ2-7
v_gene: TRBV4-2
abundance: many
CDR3nt: TGTGCCAGCAGCCAACTGGACAGGACGAATTCTGCCTACGAGCAGTACTTC
CDR3aa: CASSQLDRTNSAYEQYF